This T cell receptor (beta chain) appears in the sequencing data of a study of regulatory T cells in long-lasting Graves disease. Points on this clonotype: What it recognizes is unknown.

Study-wide results and caveats: Persistent Graves' patients showed a TCR diversity that was lower than that of newly diagnosed ones. Persistent cases favored TRBV28, TRBJ1-2 and TRBJ2-5.

The length of the CDR3 is 13 residues. V dropped 3 bases and J dropped 14 bases, with 18 bases sitting between them. Per the germline V gene, CDR1 is SNHLY and CDR2 is FYNNEI. Described time point: newly diagnosed GD, antithyroid drugs for less than 3 months. With RNA extracted from PBMCs as input, the TCR library was made. The TCR beta library used iRepertoire HTBI primers with Arm-PCR amplification of CDR3. TCRdb reprocessed the multiplex PCR reads with MiXCR, giving one entry per CDR3 protein. The sample includes roughly 510,000 distinct CDR3 sequences, 15% to 20% seen only once; the top ten take about 11%. Another study also made use of these data, one on T cells in Graves' hyperthyroidism and ophthalmopathy. That paper states: A first-round RT-PCR of the TCR CDR3 used the HTBI primer set.

The sequencing used peripheral blood mononuclear cells (PBMCs), collected at new diagnosis, from a patient treated with antithyroid drugs. This clonotype was obtained from a man between 18 and 35 years old with Graves disease. The chain recombines TRBV2 with TRBJ2-3, with D perhaps being TRBD1 or TRBD2 (5 bases each). The CDR3 protein is CASSDGTRRPPYF. In DNA, the CDR3 is TGTGCCAGCAGTGACGGGACCCGCCGTCCACCGTATTTT.